Shown below are 21 T cell receptor beta chains from a single sample sequenced in a study of OX40 agonist ivuxolimab in advanced cancers. Data came from immunoSEQ multiplex PCR; TCRdb stores just in-frame clones and leaves some out. The data contain about 86,000 clones, about 90% of them singletons. Here the sequenced sample was CD4+ or CD8+ T cells sorted from blood, taken in a trial of the OX40 agonist ivuxolimab. These receptors came from an adult with an advanced solid tumor such as melanoma, head and neck, liver or kidney cancer.

V gene TRBV9 combines with J gene TRBJ1-1; no reliable D call. The CDR3 totals 13 residues. Germline CDR1 is SGDLS and CDR2 is YYNGEE. The V end was cut by 0 bases, the J end by 0 bases, with 3 bases between. The CDR3 here is CASSVGMNTEAFF. The CDR3 DNA reads TGTGCCAGCAGCGTAGGGATGAACACTGAAGCTTTCTTT.

This chain connects TRBV27 to TRBJ2-7; 8 positions match TRBD2. The CDR3 loop spans 15 amino acids. CDR1 MNHEY and CDR2 SMNVEV come from the germline V gene (reference sequence). V lost 4 bases, J lost 4 bases, and 9 bases stayed unmatched. The CDR3 region has the DNA TGTGCCAGCAGTTCGTATAGCGGGACTGGGTACGAGCAGTACTTC. It translates to CASSSYSGTGYEQYF.

This clone was counted once. The genes are TRBV4-1 and TRBJ2-3; no firm D call. The germline gives CDR1 MGHRA, CDR2 YSYEKL. The V gene lost 4 bases and the J gene lost 2 bases, with 7 bases spanning the gap. The CDR3 length is 13 residues. CDR3 coding DNA: TGCGCCAGCAGCCTGCCGGACACAGATACGCAGTATTTT. It translates to CASSLPDTDTQYF.

As for this clone: An end of the junction does not agree with germline; a read error may underlie this. The chain employs TRBV7-7 and TRBJ2-1; 10 nucleotides match TRBD1. The V gene's germline CDR1 is SSHAT and CDR2 FNYEAQ (reference sequence). The CDR3 has 16 residues. The CDR3 DNA sequence: TGTGCTAGCAGCCCAGCATTGAGACAGGGGGCCGGTGAGCAGTTCTTC. Residues: CASSPALRQGAGEQFF.

The chain has TRBV6-5 and TRBJ1-2; D remains ambiguous. CDR3 length: 11 amino acids. The germline gives CDR1 MNHEY, CDR2 SVGAGI. V lost 10 bases and J lost 1, with 7 bases in between. CDR3 nucleotide sequence: TGTGCCACAGCGTATAACTATGGCTACACCTTC. It translates to CATAYNYGYTF.

The gene calls are TRBV6-1 and TRBJ2-3; D is unclear. The CDR3 contains 15 residues. Germline V CDR1 and CDR2: MNHNS, SASEGT. V was clipped by 7 bases and J by 3 bases, with 17 bases between them. The DNA for the CDR3 is TGTGCCAGCACCCGAGTAGGGCAAACTACAGATACGCAGTATTTT. It encodes CASTRVGQTTDTQYF.

This clone was seen once. This chain links TRBV7-9 with TRBJ2-1; TRBD2 matches 9 bases. The junction had 4 bases not matched to a gene; V was cut back by 5 bases and J by 5 bases. The CDR3 consists of 14 residues. The V gene's germline CDR1 is SEHNR and CDR2 FQNEAQ (reference sequence). As DNA, the CDR3 is TGTGCCAGCAGCCCTAGCGGGAAAAACAATGAGCAGTTCTTC. Protein sequence: CASSPSGKNNEQFF.

The chain links TRBV9 to TRBJ1-4; possibly TRBD1 for D (5 bases). CDR1 is SGDLS and CDR2 is YYNGEE in the germline V gene. The CDR3 has 15 amino acids. Trimming stripped 4 bases from V and 8 bases from J, with 18 bases between. The CDR3 sequence is CASSLYEGPREKLFF. As DNA, the CDR3 is TGTGCCAGCAGCCTGTATGAGGGACCCAGGGAAAAACTGTTTTTT.

This clone was picked up a small number of times. The rearrangement uses TRBV5-1 and TRBJ2-3; D unresolved. Germline values: CDR1 SGHRS, CDR2 YFSETQ. The CDR3 has 15 amino acids. V was pared by 0 bases and J by 2 bases, with 10 bases between. The CDR3 region has the DNA TGCGCCAGCAGCTTGGGGGCTGGGTTCACAGATACGCAGTATTTT. This translates into CASSLGAGFTDTQYF. Combining the CDR3 with reference TRBV5-1 and TRBJ2-3 gives the whole variable domain KAGVTQTPRYLIKTRGQQVTLSCSPISGHRSVSWYQQTPGQGLQFLFEYFSETQRNKGNFPGRFSGRQFSNSRSEMNVSTLELGDSALYLCASSLGAGFTDTQYFGPGTRLTVL.

The genes are TRBV2 and TRBJ2-1; 8 positions match TRBD1. This CDR3 has 15 amino acids. V was pared by 2 bases and J by 3 bases, with 3 bases of the junction left unmatched. CDR1 and CDR2 (germline): SNHLY, FYNNEI. Here the CDR3 reads CASSENRGSYNEQFF. In DNA form, the CDR3 reads TGTGCCAGCAGTGAAAACAGGGGGAGCTACAATGAGCAGTTCTTC.

This rearrangement joins TRBV7-9 to TRBJ2-7; TRBD2 might be the D (5 bases). Trimming took off 6 bases at V and 4 bases at J, with 10 bases between the two ends. CDR3 size: 12 residues. Germline lookup yields CDR1 SEHNR and CDR2 FQNEAQ (reference sequence). The DNA of the CDR3 is TGTGCCAGCAGATCCACTAGTTACGAGCAGTACTTC. Translated: CASRSTSYEQYF.

The rearrangement uses TRBV19 and TRBJ1-3; TRBD1 matches 7 bases. Unmatched junction bases numbered 11, after V lost 10 bases and J lost 5 bases. CDR3 length: 14 amino acids. From germline, CDR1 is LNHDA and CDR2 SQIVND (reference sequence). The chain's CDR3 is CATRGGRRRNTIYF. CDR3 coding DNA: TGTGCCACCAGGGGGGGAAGACGGAGAAACACCATATATTTT.

V usage is TRBV5-1 and J usage is TRBJ2-5, with a possible D match to TRBD2 (5 bases). The last part of the DNA fits TRBJ2-7 better; the J call may be wrong. CDR3 length equals 14 residues. Germline V gene lookup returns CDR1 SGHRS and CDR2 YFSETQ. In DNA, the CDR3 is TGCGCCAGCAGCTTGGCCCGAGGGACCTACGAGCAGTACTTC. Translation gives CASSLARGTYEQYF.

The rearrangement joins TRBV5-1 to TRBJ2-1; 14 bases are a match to TRBD2. The CDR3 is made up of 15 amino acids. CDR1 is SGHRS and CDR2 is YFSETQ in the germline V gene. Unmatched junction bases numbered 4, after V lost 7 bases and J lost 4 bases. The CDR3 DNA follows: TGCGCCAGCCGACTAGCGGGAGGGATATACAATGAGCAGTTCTTC. This codes for CASRLAGGIYNEQFF.

This clone was detected only a few times. The V gene is TRBV1, the J gene TRBJ2-1; no DNA check was done on the table's D call, TRBD2. TRBV1 is listed as a pseudogene. This CDR3 has 16 residues. The CDR3 region is CTSSQDRGLGLNEQFF. The CDR3 DNA is TGCACCAGCAGCCAAGATAGAGGACTAGGCTTGAATGAGCAGTTCTTC.

The rearrangement joins TRBV11-3 to TRBJ1-1; D unclear. Trimming took 5 bases from V and 0 from J, leaving 10 bases between them. Germline V gene sequence: CDR1 SGHNT, CDR2 YENEEA. The CDR3 is 14 residues long. The CDR3 protein is CASSPYEVNTEAFF. CDR3 DNA: TGTGCCAGCAGCCCCTATGAGGTGAACACTGAAGCTTTCTTT. Using reference TRBV11-3 and TRBJ1-1 for the parts outside the CDR3, the full variable domain is EAGVVQSPRYKIIEKKQPVAFWCNPISGHNTLYWYLQNLGQGPELLIRYENEEAVDDSQLPKDRFSAERLKGVDSTLKIQPAELGDSAVYLCASSPYEVNTEAFFGQGTRLTVV.

In this sample, this clone turned up a few times. The chain recombines TRBV5-1 with TRBJ2-2, with a weak D call TRBD1 (6 bases). Deletions cut 4 bases from V and 2 bases from J, with 15 bases between. The germline gives CDR1 SGHRS, CDR2 YFSETQ. This CDR3 contains 16 residues. Here the CDR3 DNA reads TGCGCCAGCAGCCCACTGGGACAACCCAACACCGGGGAGCTGTTTTTT. It translates to CASSPLGQPNTGELFF.

The rearrangement uses TRBV5-5 and TRBJ2-6; no reliable D call. The CDR3 totals 14 residues. V lost 4 bases and J 0 bases, leaving 5 bases between the germline ends. In germline, CDR1 is SGHKS, CDR2 YYEKEE (reference sequence). The CDR3 sequence is CASSRGSGANVLTF. CDR3 DNA: TGTGCCAGCAGCCGAGGCTCTGGGGCCAACGTCCTGACTTTC.

This clone was recorded once. This chain connects TRBV10-3 to TRBJ1-2, with a weak D call TRBD1 (6 bases). Per germline, CDR1 ENHRY and CDR2 SYGVKD. Trimming shortened V by 5 bases and J by 1 base, and 8 bases separated the two germline ends. CDR3 size: 13 residues. The CDR3 DNA sequence: TGTGCCATCAGTCACAGGGTTAACTATGGCTACACCTTC. Protein: CAISHRVNYGYTF.

The chain couples TRBV30 to TRBJ1-2; unclear D gene. V gave up 4 bases and J gave up 1 base, with 7 bases separating them. There are 12 residues in the CDR3. Germline V lookup: CDR1 GTSNPN, CDR2 SVGIG (reference sequence). The chain's CDR3 is CAWNTNNYGYTF. As DNA, the CDR3 is TGTGCCTGGAACACTAATAACTATGGCTACACCTTC. The variable domain in full, completed from reference TRBV30 and TRBJ1-2, reads SQTIHQWPATLVQPVGSPLSLECTVEGTSNPNLYWYRQAAGRGLQLLFYSVGIGQISSEVPQNLSASRPQDRQFILSSKKLLLSDSGFYLCAWNTNNYGYTFGSGTRLTVV.

The rearrangement links TRBV11-3 to TRBJ2-4; D is ambiguous. In germline, CDR1 is SGHNT, CDR2 YENEEA. V lost 0 bases to trimming and J lost 0 bases, with 12 bases between them. This CDR3 has 17 residues. This CDR3 reads CASSLEDNLLAKNIQYF. The CDR3 nucleotides read TGTGCCAGCAGCTTAGAAGACAACTTATTAGCCAAAAACATTCAGTACTTC. The whole variable domain, filled in from reference TRBV11-3 and TRBJ2-4, reads EAGVVQSPRYKIIEKKQPVAFWCNPISGHNTLYWYLQNLGQGPELLIRYENEEAVDDSQLPKDRFSAERLKGVDSTLKIQPAELGDSAVYLCASSLEDNLLAKNIQYFGAGTRLSVL.